Presented here are 29 T cell receptor beta chains from one specimen sequenced in a study of OX40 agonist ivuxolimab in advanced cancers. Method: immunoSEQ multiplex PCR; TCRdb's copy keeps in-frame clones and lacks some. The data hold some 100,000 clones, with 90% observed a single time. The source was CD4+ or CD8+ T cells sorted from blood, collected in a trial of the OX40 agonist ivuxolimab. These receptors came from an adult with an advanced solid tumor such as melanoma, head and neck, liver or kidney cancer.

The rearrangement uses TRBV7-2 and TRBJ2-7; D may be TRBD1 or TRBD2 (5 bases each). Germline CDR1 SGHTA, CDR2 FQGNSA. V shed 5 bases and J shed 2 bases, with 13 bases lying between them. This CDR3 comprises 14 residues. The CDR3 protein is CASSPGPGPYEQYF. CDR3 nucleotide sequence: TGTGCCAGCAGCCCGGGACCCGGGCCCTACGAGCAGTACTTC.

The chain is built from TRBV19 and TRBJ2-1; 9 nucleotides align to TRBD1. The germline CDR1 and CDR2 sequences are LNHDA and SQIVND (reference sequence). The CDR3 has 17 residues. V dropped 4 bases and J dropped 9; count of bases not matched to a gene: 16. The DNA for the CDR3 is TGTGCCAGTAGTAACCCCTTGGCCGGGACAGGGTTGGGTGAGCAGTTCTTC. It codes for CASSNPLAGTGLGEQFF.

The genes are TRBV4-3 and TRBJ2-7; D remains unclear. This CDR3 contains 17 residues. The V gene's germline CDR1 is LGHNA and CDR2 YSLEER. Trimming removed 1 base at V and 2 bases at J, with 18 bases between. CDR3 sequence: CASSQGSLALGPYEQYF. Here the CDR3 DNA reads TGCGCCAGCAGCCAAGGGTCGCTTGCGCTAGGGCCCTACGAGCAGTACTTC.

This clone occurred once. V gene TRBV18 combines with J gene TRBJ2-2, with D maybe TRBD1 (6 bases). This CDR3 spans 16 amino acids. Trimming stripped 4 bases from V and 6 bases from J, with 18 bases between. Germline V lookup: CDR1 KGHSH, CDR2 LQKENI. The DNA for the CDR3 is TGTGCCAGCTCACTCGCCGAGGCAGGGGAGTCCGGGGAGCTGTTTTTT. Translated, it gives CASSLAEAGESGELFF.

The V and J genes are TRBV5-4 and TRBJ2-5, with 8 bases matching TRBD1. Trimming removed 0 bases from V and 1 base from J; junction bases left unmatched: 11. The length of the CDR3 is 18 residues. Germline CDR1 SGHNT, CDR2 YYREEE (reference sequence). Written as DNA, the CDR3 is TGTGCCAGCAGCTTGGGAAAGACAGGGGTTCGTCCCCAAGAGACCCAGTACTTC. This sequence encodes CASSLGKTGVRPQETQYF.

V and J are TRBV19 and TRBJ1-1; weak D call: TRBD1 (5 bases). There are 15 residues in the CDR3. Per germline, CDR1 LNHDA and CDR2 SQIVND (reference sequence). The V end lost 3 bases, the J end lost 0 bases, and 11 bases lay between the germline ends. CDR3 region: CASSMFSGVNTEAFF. The CDR3 bases are TGTGCCAGTAGTATGTTCTCGGGGGTGAACACTGAAGCTTTCTTT. Complete variable domain (other parts from reference TRBV19 and TRBJ1-1): DGGITQSPKYLFRKEGQNVTLSCEQNLNHDAMYWYRQDPGQGLRLIYYSQIVNDFQKGDIAEGYSVSREKKESFPLTVTSAQKNPTAFYLCASSMFSGVNTEAFFGQGTRLTVV.

The genes are TRBV19 and TRBJ2-6, with a possible D match to TRBD1 (6 bases). Germline CDR1 is LNHDA and CDR2 is SQIVND (reference sequence). V was cut by 4 bases and J by 3 bases, with 10 bases left in between. The CDR3 consists of 15 residues. DNA of the CDR3: TGTGCCAGTAGTAGCCCAGGGGTTGGGGCCAACGTCCTGACTTTC. It encodes CASSSPGVGANVLTF.

The chain recombines TRBV30 with TRBJ2-2, with 7 nucleotides matching TRBD1. Germline V gene data show CDR1 as GTSNPN and CDR2 as SVGIG (reference sequence). J was trimmed by 6 bases and V by 2 bases; bases with no gene match: 3. CDR3 length: 13 residues. The CDR3 loop reads CAWSFQGAGELFF. CDR3 coding DNA: TGTGCCTGGAGTTTCCAGGGGGCCGGGGAGCTGTTTTTT.

This sequence joins TRBV11-3 and TRBJ1-3; D possibly corresponds to TRBD1 (6 bases). Germline lookup yields CDR1 SGHNT and CDR2 YENEEA. The CDR3 is made up of 14 amino acids. The V gene lost 5 bases and the J gene lost 2 bases, with 10 bases spanning the gap. CDR3 in amino acids: CASSQQGTGNTIYF. As DNA, the CDR3 is TGTGCCAGCAGCCAACAGGGTACTGGAAACACCATATATTTT.

V usage is TRBV29-1 and J usage is TRBJ2-1; no definite D call. Trimming pared 4 bases from V and 8 bases from J, leaving 9 bases between. Germline V CDR1 and CDR2: SQVTM, ANQGSEA. The CDR3 runs to 11 residues. The CDR3 is CSVGQVHEQFF. In nucleotides, the CDR3 is TGCAGCGTTGGGCAGGTGCATGAGCAGTTCTTC.

This clone was observed a single time. The V gene is TRBV28, the J gene TRBJ1-2; 9 bases agree with TRBD1. The J segment lost 8 bases and the V segment lost 5 bases, leaving 9 bases of the junction unmatched. The CDR3 is 14 amino acids. The germline gives CDR1 MDHEN, CDR2 SYDVKM. CDR3 region: CASSQGQGSIGYTF. As DNA, the CDR3 is TGTGCCAGCAGTCAGGGACAGGGATCTATCGGCTACACCTTC.

The V gene is TRBV11-2, the J gene TRBJ2-5; D call uncertain. V dropped 5 bases and J dropped 4 bases, with 11 bases sitting between them. CDR3 length: 13 residues. The V gene's germline CDR1 is SGHAT and CDR2 FQNNGV. CDR3 residues: CASSLPSIETQYF. The CDR3 nucleotides read TGTGCCAGCAGCCTCCCCTCGATAGAGACCCAGTACTTC.

This chain joins TRBV7-9 and TRBJ2-5; 10 bases fit TRBD1. V lost 6 bases to trimming and J lost 4 bases; unmatched junction nucleotides: 8. This CDR3 has 15 residues. Germline V gives CDR1 SEHNR, CDR2 FQNEAQ (reference sequence). Written as DNA, the CDR3 is TGTGCCAGCAGTTCCACCGGGACAGGGGTAGAGACCCAGTACTTC. Translation gives CASSSTGTGVETQYF.

The J gene is TRBJ1-3, the V gene TRBV11-2; 12 nucleotides match TRBD1. Germline V gene lookup returns CDR1 SGHAT and CDR2 FQNNGV. Unmatched junction bases numbered 4, after V lost 1 base and J lost 15 bases. The CDR3 covers 13 residues. CDR3 sequence (DNA): TGTGCCAGCAGCTTAGGGGACAGGGGGCAGCGATATTTT. This gives the protein CASSLGDRGQRYF.

The J gene is TRBJ2-7, the V gene TRBV28; a possible D gene is TRBD2 (6 bases). Germline CDR1 and CDR2: MDHEN and SYDVKM. The V and J ends lost 6 bases and 2 bases respectively, with 11 bases between them. This CDR3 contains 13 residues. Here the CDR3 DNA reads TGTGCCAGCAGGATCGGGGGAGCCTACGAGCAGTACTTC. It codes for CASRIGGAYEQYF.

The chain joins TRBV28 to TRBJ2-2, with D possibly being TRBD2 (5 bases). Between the trimmed V and J ends, which lost 11 bases and 1 base, there was a span of 14 bases. Germline-derived CDR1 and CDR2 are MDHEN and SYDVKM. The CDR3 has 14 residues. CDR3 in DNA: TGTGCCGCCCGGCAGGCGGGGAACACCGGGGAGCTGTTTTTT. Protein product: CAARQAGNTGELFF. The full variable domain, with the rest looked up from reference TRBV28 and TRBJ2-2, is DVKVTQSSRYLVKRTGEKVFLECVQDMDHENMFWYRQDPGLGLRLIYFSYDVKMKEKGDIPEGYSVSREKKERFSLILESASTNQTSMYLCAARQAGNTGELFFGEGSRLTVL.

The chain joins TRBV10-3 to TRBJ2-2; 9 nucleotides line up with TRBD2. The CDR3 has 17 residues. After removal of 1 base from V and 2 bases from J, the junction contained 5 bases not matched to a gene. Germline-derived CDR1 and CDR2 are ENHRY and SYGVKD. CDR3 sequence (DNA): TGTGCCATCAGTGAGTGGCTAGCGGGGATAAACACCGGGGAGCTGTTTTTT. Its protein product is CAISEWLAGINTGELFF.

The gene calls are TRBV28 and TRBJ2-7; maybe TRBD1 (5 bases). The V end lost 3 bases, the J end lost 9 bases, and 12 bases lay between the germline ends. This CDR3 is built from 12 residues. Per germline, CDR1 MDHEN and CDR2 SYDVKM. The CDR3 here is CASSLKLRGQYF. CDR3 nucleotides: TGTGCCAGCAGTTTGAAGTTAAGGGGGCAGTACTTC.

The genes are TRBV7-2 and TRBJ2-7, with D tentatively TRBD1 or TRBD2 (5 bases each). There are 15 residues in the CDR3. Trimming took off 0 bases at V and 2 bases at J, with 11 bases between the two ends. Germline V gives CDR1 SGHTA, CDR2 FQGNSA. CDR3 coding DNA: TGTGCCAGCAGCTTAGCCCCGACGGGGCCCTACGAGCAGTACTTC. It yields the protein CASSLAPTGPYEQYF.

CDR3 sequence: CASRPPDRDSGNTIYF. In DNA form, the CDR3 reads TGTGCCAGCAGGCCCCCAGACAGGGATTCTGGAAACACCATATATTTT. The chain has TRBV27 and TRBJ1-3, with TRBD1 matching over 7 bases. The CDR3 runs 16 residues. Germline loops: CDR1 MNHEY, CDR2 SMNVEV (reference sequence). V dropped 6 bases and J dropped 1; count of bases not matched to a gene: 9.

V usage is TRBV7-2 and J usage is TRBJ2-1; D gene ambiguous. The CDR3 contains 15 residues. V was pared by 1 base and J by 0 bases, with 7 bases between. Germline CDR1 is SGHTA and CDR2 is FQGNSA. CDR3 amino acids: CASSLVKSSYNEQFF. In DNA, the CDR3 is TGTGCCAGCAGCTTAGTCAAGAGCTCCTACAATGAGCAGTTCTTC.

V and J are TRBV18 and TRBJ2-5, with TRBD1 as a possible D gene (6 bases). This CDR3 spans 17 amino acids. V was trimmed by 3 bases and J by 5 bases, leaving 22 bases between them. The germline gives CDR1 KGHSH, CDR2 LQKENI. The chain's CDR3 is CASSPVLSRGFSETQYF. The CDR3 DNA sequence: TGTGCCAGCTCACCTGTTCTCTCCAGGGGTTTTTCGGAGACCCAGTACTTC. The whole variable domain, filled in from reference TRBV18 and TRBJ2-5, reads NAGVMQNPRHLVRRRGQEARLRCSPMKGHSHVYWYRQLPEEGLKFMVYLQKENIIDESGMPKERFSAEFPKEGPSILRIQQVVRGDSAAYFCASSPVLSRGFSETQYFGPGTRLLVL.

The CDR3 region has the DNA TGTGCCAGCAATCTAGCGGGAGGGCCGAGGAATGAGCAGTTCTTC. It translates to CASNLAGGPRNEQFF. The chain is built from TRBV28 and TRBJ2-1; 12 bases fit TRBD2. This CDR3 is built from 15 residues. V lost 7 bases to trimming and J lost 7 bases; unmatched junction nucleotides: 8. The V gene's germline CDR1 is MDHEN and CDR2 SYDVKM.

This chain connects TRBV19 to TRBJ2-1; 7 bases are a match to TRBD1. J was trimmed by 15 bases and V by 4 bases; bases with no gene match: 9. The CDR3 spans 12 residues. The germline CDR1 and CDR2 sequences are LNHDA and SQIVND (reference sequence). For the CDR3, the DNA is TGTGCCAGTAGTACTCTAACAGGGGCTCCGTTCTTC. This gives the protein CASSTLTGAPFF.

About this clone: The sample contains more than one DNA sequence encoding this CDR3. This chain uses TRBV6-5 with TRBJ1-5; tentatively, D is TRBD1 (5 bases). This CDR3 region has 13 residues. Trimming shortened V by 2 bases and J by 5 bases, and 7 bases separated the two germline ends. The V gene's germline CDR1 is MNHEY and CDR2 SVGAGI. CDR3 nucleotides: TGTGCCAGCAGTTACCGGGGGGATCAGCCCCAGCATTTT. It specifies CASSYRGDQPQHF.

V gene TRBV11-1 combines with J gene TRBJ2-3; no definite D call. Trimming removed 5 bases from V and 2 bases from J, with 8 bases in between. The CDR3 consists of 13 residues. Germline values: CDR1 SGHAT, CDR2 FQDESV (reference sequence). CDR3 loop: CASSTGNTDTQYF. DNA of the CDR3: TGTGCCAGCAGCACCGGAAACACAGATACGCAGTATTTT. The full variable domain, rest sourced from reference TRBV11-1 and TRBJ2-3, is EAEVAQSPRYKITEKSQAVAFWCDPISGHATLYWYRQILGQGPELLVQFQDESVVDDSQLPKDRFSAERLKGVDSTLKIQPAELGDSAMYLCASSTGNTDTQYFGPGTRLTVL.

The rearrangement uses TRBV7-9 and TRBJ2-7, with TRBD1 matching 8 bases. In germline, CDR1 is SEHNR, CDR2 FQNEAQ (reference sequence). The CDR3 totals 14 residues. V dropped 6 bases and J dropped 7; count of bases not matched to a gene: 11. CDR3 DNA: TGTGCCAGCAGAACGACAGGGGCCTCCGGGGAGCAGTACTTC. Translating gives CASRTTGASGEQYF.

The chain uses TRBV19 and TRBJ2-7; possibly TRBD1 for D (5 bases). Germline loops: CDR1 LNHDA, CDR2 SQIVND (reference sequence). The germline V and J ends were trimmed by 6 bases and 7 bases, with 16 bases remaining between them. CDR3 length equals 13 residues. The CDR3 nucleotides read TGTGCCAGTAGGGATCCAGGGCGGTTGGAGCAGTACTTC. It is translated as CASRDPGRLEQYF. The full variable domain, in which reference TRBV19 and TRBJ2-7 provide the parts outside the CDR3, is DGGITQSPKYLFRKEGQNVTLSCEQNLNHDAMYWYRQDPGQGLRLIYYSQIVNDFQKGDIAEGYSVSREKKESFPLTVTSAQKNPTAFYLCASRDPGRLEQYFGPGTRLTVT.

This chain connects TRBV7-8 to TRBJ1-1, with D possibly being TRBD1 (5 bases). This CDR3 has 15 residues. Germline-derived CDR1 and CDR2 are SGHVS and FQNEAQ. The ends were cut back, 10 bases at V and 4 bases at J, with 22 bases in the middle. The CDR3 coding sequence is TGTGCCACCGGGGGGGGAGGCGTTAGGGGCACTGAAGCTTTCTTT. Its translation is CATGGGGVRGTEAFF.